This is a list of T cell receptor beta chains from one sample in a study of OX40 agonist ivuxolimab in advanced cancers. Sequencing was performed with immunoSEQ multiplex PCR; in TCRdb, only in-frame clones are kept and a portion is missing. The table includes 65,000 to 75,000 clones, roughly 87% detected once. The input for sequencing was CD4+ or CD8+ T cells sorted from blood, taken in a trial of the OX40 agonist ivuxolimab. The origin of the receptors is an adult with an advanced solid tumor such as melanoma, head and neck, liver or kidney cancer. Both conserved end residues are part of each CDR3. Each record gives: J gene, clone size, V gene, D gene, CDR3 protein, CDR3 DNA. The D gene is left open where the match is weak. Only some rows state a clone size, as once, few, many or a class for expanded clones.

>TRBJ1-5|once|TRBV7-8|-
CASSLVRGPNQPQHF
TGTGCCAGCAGCTTAGTACGGGGTCCCAATCAGCCCCAGCATTTT
>TRBJ2-1|-|TRBV2|TRBD1
CASSPGTGLNEQFF
TGTGCCAGCAGTCCCGGGACAGGGTTAAATGAGCAGTTCTTC
>TRBJ2-7|-|TRBV30|-
CAWSVGGSSYEQYF
TGTGCCTGGAGTGTAGGGGGGAGCTCCTACGAGCAGTACTTC
>TRBJ1-2|once|TRBV6-5|-
CASSTNSAAYGYTF
TGTGCCAGCAGTACCAACAGCGCTGCCTATGGCTACACCTTC
>TRBJ2-3|once|TRBV10-3|-
CAISAGENTDTQYF
TGTGCCATCAGTGCCGGTGAAAACACAGATACGCAGTATTTT
>TRBJ1-1|-|TRBV28|TRBD1
CASSSAGQGGTEAFF
TGTGCCAGCAGTTCAGCCGGACAGGGGGGAACTGAAGCTTTCTTT
>TRBJ2-2|-|TRBV7-2|TRBD1
CASSWGQASNTGELFF
TGTGCCAGCAGCTGGGGACAGGCCTCGAACACCGGGGAGCTGTTTTTT
>TRBJ1-1|-|TRBV6-5|-
CASSRGLSTEAFF
TGTGCCAGCAGTCGGGGGTTAAGCACTGAAGCTTTCTTT
>TRBJ2-2|-|TRBV6-1|-
CASSEGGRSTGELFF
TGTGCCAGCAGTGAGGGGGGGCGCTCCACCGGGGAGCTGTTTTTT
>TRBJ1-6|-|TRBV5-1|-
CASSLGIDRLNSPLHF
TGCGCCAGCAGCTTGGGAATTGACCGATTAAATTCACCCCTCCACTTT
>TRBJ1-1|-|TRBV11-2|TRBD1
CASSLVWTGNTEAFF
TGTGCCAGCAGCTTAGTTTGGACAGGAAACACTGAAGCTTTCTTT
>TRBJ2-5|-|TRBV7-9|-
CASSSSPETQYF
TGTGCCAGCAGCTCCTCCCCGGAGACCCAGTACTTC
>TRBJ2-7|once|TRBV6-5|-
CASSYVRGGGEQYF
TGTGCCAGCAGTTATGTCCGGGGAGGAGGCGAGCAGTACTTC
>TRBJ1-2|-|TRBV6-1|-
CASSGGTGGFGYTF
TGTGCCAGCAGCGGAGGGACGGGGGGCTTTGGCTACACCTTC
>TRBJ1-2|once|TRBV5-4|TRBD1
CASSSPGQGWYGYTF
TGTGCCAGCAGCTCACCGGGACAGGGATGGTATGGCTACACCTTC
>TRBJ2-3|-|TRBV5-4|-
CASSLGGGSTDTQYF
TGTGCCAGCAGCTTAGGAGGTGGTAGCACAGATACGCAGTATTTT
>TRBJ2-1|-|TRBV7-7|-
CASSSKPRGSSYNEQFF
TGTGCTAGCAGCTCGAAACCCCGAGGGAGCTCCTACAATGAGCAGTTCTTC
>TRBJ2-7|few|TRBV6-1|-
CASSDRQAYEQYF
TGTGCCAGCAGTGATCGGCAGGCCTACGAGCAGTACTTC
>TRBJ1-1|-|TRBV27|-
CASSLRRNMNTEAFF
TGTGCCAGCAGTTTAAGACGGAACATGAACACTGAAGCTTTCTTT
>TRBJ2-7|-|TRBV5-8|TRBD1
CASSFGGQRSYEQYF
TGTGCCAGCAGCTTTGGGGGACAGAGGTCCTACGAGCAGTACTTC
>TRBJ1-6|-|TRBV18|-
CASSPTAPAVDSPLHF
TGTGCCAGCTCACCGACAGCCCCGGCAGTGGATTCACCCCTCCACTTT
>TRBJ2-7|-|TRBV6-1|-
CASSLARGSYEQYF
TGTGCCAGCAGTTTGGCCAGGGGCTCCTACGAGCAGTACTTC
>TRBJ2-3|-|TRBV10-3|TRBD2
CAISEVRRGGLKVPAKVPDTQYF
TGTGCCATCAGTGAGGTTAGGCGGGGGGGCTTGAAGGTTCCAGCCAAGGTTCCAGATACGCAGTATTTT
>TRBJ2-7|-|TRBV5-6|-
CASSLGVTHEQYF
TGTGCCAGCAGCTTGGGGGTTACCCACGAGCAGTACTTC
>TRBJ2-2|-|TRBV9|TRBD2
CASSVSSGNTNTGELFF
TGTGCCAGCAGCGTCTCTAGCGGGAATACGAACACCGGGGAGCTGTTTTTT